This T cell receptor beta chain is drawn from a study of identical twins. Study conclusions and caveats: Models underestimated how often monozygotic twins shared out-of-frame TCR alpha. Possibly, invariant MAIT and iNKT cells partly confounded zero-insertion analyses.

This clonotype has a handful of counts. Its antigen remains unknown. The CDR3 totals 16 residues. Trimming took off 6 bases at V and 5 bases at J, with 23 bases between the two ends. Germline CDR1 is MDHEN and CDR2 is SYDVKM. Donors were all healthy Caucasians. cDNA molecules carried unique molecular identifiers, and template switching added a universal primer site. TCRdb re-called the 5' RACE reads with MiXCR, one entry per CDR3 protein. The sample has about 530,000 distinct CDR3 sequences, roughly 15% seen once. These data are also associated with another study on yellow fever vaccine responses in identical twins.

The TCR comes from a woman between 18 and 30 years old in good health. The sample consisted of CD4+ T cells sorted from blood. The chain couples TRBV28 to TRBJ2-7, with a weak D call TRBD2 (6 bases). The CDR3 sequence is CASRPLLASNPHEQYF. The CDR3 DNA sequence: TGTGCCAGCAGGCCACTTCTAGCGTCCAACCCCCACGAGCAGTACTTC. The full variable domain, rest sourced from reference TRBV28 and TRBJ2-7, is DVKVTQSSRYLVKRTGEKVFLECVQDMDHENMFWYRQDPGLGLRLIYFSYDVKMKEKGDIPEGYSVSREKKERFSLILESASTNQTSMYLCASRPLLASNPHEQYFGPGTRLTVT.